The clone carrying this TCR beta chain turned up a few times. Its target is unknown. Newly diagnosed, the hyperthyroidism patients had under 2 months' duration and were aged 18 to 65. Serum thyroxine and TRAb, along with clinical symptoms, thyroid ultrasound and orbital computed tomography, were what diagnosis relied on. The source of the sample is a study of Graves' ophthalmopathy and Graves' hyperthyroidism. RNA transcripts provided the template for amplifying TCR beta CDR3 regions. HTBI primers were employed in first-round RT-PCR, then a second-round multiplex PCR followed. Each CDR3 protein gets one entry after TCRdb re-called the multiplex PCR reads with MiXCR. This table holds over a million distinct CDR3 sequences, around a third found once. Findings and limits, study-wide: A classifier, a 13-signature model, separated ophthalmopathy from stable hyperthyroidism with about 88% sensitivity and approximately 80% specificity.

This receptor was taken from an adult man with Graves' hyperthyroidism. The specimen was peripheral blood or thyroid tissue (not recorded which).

The CDR3 loop reads CASSLGGAPWPQHF. The CDR3 DNA follows: TGTGCCAGCAGTTTAGGAGGGGCCCCTTGGCCCCAGCATTTT. This chain connects TRBV27 to TRBJ1-5, with a possible D match to TRBD1 (5 bases). V lost 2 bases and J lost 9, with 14 bases in between. Germline V gene data show CDR1 as MNHEY and CDR2 as SMNVEV (reference sequence). The CDR3 loop spans 14 amino acids.